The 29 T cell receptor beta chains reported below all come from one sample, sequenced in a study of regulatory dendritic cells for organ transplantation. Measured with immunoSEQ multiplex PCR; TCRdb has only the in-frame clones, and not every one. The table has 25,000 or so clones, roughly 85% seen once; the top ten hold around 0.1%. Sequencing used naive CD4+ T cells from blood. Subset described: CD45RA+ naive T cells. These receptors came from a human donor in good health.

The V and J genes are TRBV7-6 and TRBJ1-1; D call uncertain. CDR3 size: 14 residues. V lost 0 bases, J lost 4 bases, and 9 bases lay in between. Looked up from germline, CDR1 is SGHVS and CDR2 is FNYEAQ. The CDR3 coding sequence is TGTGCCAGCAGCTTAGCCAGCGTTGGCACTGAAGCTTTCTTT. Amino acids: CASSLASVGTEAFF.

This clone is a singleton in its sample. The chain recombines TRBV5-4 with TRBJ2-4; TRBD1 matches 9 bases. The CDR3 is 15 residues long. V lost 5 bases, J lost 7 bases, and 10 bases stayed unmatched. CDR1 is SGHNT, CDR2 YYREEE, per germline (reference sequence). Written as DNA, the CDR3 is TGTGCCAGCAGTCAACAGGGGGCATCTGGGAACATTCAGTACTTC. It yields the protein CASSQQGASGNIQYF.

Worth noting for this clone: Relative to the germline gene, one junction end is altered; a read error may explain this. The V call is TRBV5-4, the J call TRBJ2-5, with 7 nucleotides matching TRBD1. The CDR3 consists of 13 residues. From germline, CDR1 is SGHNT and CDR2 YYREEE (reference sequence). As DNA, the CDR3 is TGTGCCAGCAGGTTGGACAGGCAAGAGACCCAGTACTTC. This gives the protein CASRLDRQETQYF.

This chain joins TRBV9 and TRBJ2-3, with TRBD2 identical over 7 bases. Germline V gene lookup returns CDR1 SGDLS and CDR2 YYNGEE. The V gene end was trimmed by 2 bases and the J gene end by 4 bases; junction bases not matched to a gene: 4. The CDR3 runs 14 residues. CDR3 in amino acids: CASSVKRGADTQYF. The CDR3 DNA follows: TGTGCCAGCAGCGTTAAGCGGGGAGCAGATACGCAGTATTTT.

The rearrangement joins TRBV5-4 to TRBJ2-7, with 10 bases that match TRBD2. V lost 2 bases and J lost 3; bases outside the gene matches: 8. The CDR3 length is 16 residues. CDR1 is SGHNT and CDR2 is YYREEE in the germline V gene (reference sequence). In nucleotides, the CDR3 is TGTGCCAGCAGCTTAGGAACTAGCGGGAATGTCTACGAGCAGTACTTC. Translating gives CASSLGTSGNVYEQYF.

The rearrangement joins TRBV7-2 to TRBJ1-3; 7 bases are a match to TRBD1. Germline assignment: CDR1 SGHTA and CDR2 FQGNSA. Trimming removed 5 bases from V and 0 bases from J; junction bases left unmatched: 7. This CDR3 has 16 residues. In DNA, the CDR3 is TGTGCCAGCAGCCCCCAGGGGGGATTCTCTGGAAACACCATATATTTT. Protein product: CASSPQGGFSGNTIYF.

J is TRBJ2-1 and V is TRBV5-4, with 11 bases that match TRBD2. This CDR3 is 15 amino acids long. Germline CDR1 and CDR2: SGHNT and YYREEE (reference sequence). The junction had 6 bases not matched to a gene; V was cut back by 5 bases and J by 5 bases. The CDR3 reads CASRGTSGGDNEQFF. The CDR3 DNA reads TGTGCCAGCAGAGGTACTAGCGGGGGAGACAATGAGCAGTTCTTC. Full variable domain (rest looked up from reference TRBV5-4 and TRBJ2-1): ETGVTQSPTHLIKTRGQQVTLRCSSQSGHNTVSWYQQALGQGPQFIFQYYREEENGRGNFPPRFSGLQFPNYSSELNVNALELDDSALYLCASRGTSGGDNEQFFGPGTRLTVL.

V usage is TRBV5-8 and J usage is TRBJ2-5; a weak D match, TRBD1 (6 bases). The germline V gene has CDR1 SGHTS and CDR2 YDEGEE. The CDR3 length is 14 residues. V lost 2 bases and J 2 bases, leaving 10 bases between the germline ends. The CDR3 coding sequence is TGTGCCAGCAGCTTAAGACAGGCTCAAGAGACCCAGTACTTC. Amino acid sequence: CASSLRQAQETQYF.

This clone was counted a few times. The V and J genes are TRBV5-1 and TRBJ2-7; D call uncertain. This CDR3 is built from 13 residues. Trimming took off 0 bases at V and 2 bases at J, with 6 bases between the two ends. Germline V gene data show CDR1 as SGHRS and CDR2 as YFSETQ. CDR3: CASSLAATYEQYF. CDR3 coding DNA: TGCGCCAGCAGCTTGGCAGCGACCTACGAGCAGTACTTC.

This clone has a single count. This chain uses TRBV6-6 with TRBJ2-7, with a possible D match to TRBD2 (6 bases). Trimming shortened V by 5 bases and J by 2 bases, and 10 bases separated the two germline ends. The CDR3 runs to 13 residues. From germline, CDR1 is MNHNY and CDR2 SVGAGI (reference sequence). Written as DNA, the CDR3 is TGTGCCAGCAGTACCGGGGGTACCTACGAGCAGTACTTC. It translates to CASSTGGTYEQYF.

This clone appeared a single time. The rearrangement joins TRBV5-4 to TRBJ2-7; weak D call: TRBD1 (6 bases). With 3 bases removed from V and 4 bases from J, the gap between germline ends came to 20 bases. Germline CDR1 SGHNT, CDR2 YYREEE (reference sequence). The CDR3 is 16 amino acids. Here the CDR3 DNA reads TGTGCCAGCAGCTCGTCTTTGGTAGGGGGTTTATACGAGCAGTACTTC. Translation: CASSSSLVGGLYEQYF.

The CDR3 region has the DNA TGCGCCAGCAGCCAAGAACCAGGGTCGGACACTGAAGCTTTCTTT. Its protein is CASSQEPGSDTEAFF. This sequence joins TRBV4-3 and TRBJ1-1, with D possibly TRBD1 on 5 matching bases. CDR3 length: 15 residues. Germline-derived CDR1 and CDR2 are LGHNA and YSLEER. The germline V and J ends were trimmed by 0 bases and 3 bases, with 11 bases remaining between them.

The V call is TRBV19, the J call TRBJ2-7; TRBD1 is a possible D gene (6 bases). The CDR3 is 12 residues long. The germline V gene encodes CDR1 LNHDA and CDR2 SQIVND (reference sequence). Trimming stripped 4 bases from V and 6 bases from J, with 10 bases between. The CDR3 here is CASSNDRSEQYF. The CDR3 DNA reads TGTGCCAGTAGTAACGACAGGTCCGAGCAGTACTTC.

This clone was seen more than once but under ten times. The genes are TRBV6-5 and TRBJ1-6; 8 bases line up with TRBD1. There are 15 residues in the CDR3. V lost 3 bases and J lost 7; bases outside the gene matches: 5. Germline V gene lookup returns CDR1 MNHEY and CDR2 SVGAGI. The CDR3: CASSYRRTGNSPLHF. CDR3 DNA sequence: TGTGCCAGCAGTTATCGAAGGACAGGGAATTCACCCCTCCACTTT.

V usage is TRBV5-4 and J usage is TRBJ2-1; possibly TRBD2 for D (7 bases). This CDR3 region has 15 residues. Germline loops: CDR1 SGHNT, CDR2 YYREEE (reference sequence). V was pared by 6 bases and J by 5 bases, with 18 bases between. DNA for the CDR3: TGTGCCAGCACCTTAAGGGGGGGCCTAAACAATGAGCAGTTCTTC. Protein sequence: CASTLRGGLNNEQFF.

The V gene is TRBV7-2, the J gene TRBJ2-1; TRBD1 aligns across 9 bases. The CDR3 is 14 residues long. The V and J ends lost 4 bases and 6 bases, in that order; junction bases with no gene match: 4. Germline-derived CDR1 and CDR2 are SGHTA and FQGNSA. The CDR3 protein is CASSWTGVGNEQFF. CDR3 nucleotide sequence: TGTGCCAGCAGCTGGACAGGGGTAGGCAATGAGCAGTTCTTC. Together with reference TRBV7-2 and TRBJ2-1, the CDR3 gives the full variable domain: GAGVSQSPSNKVTEKGKDVELRCDPISGHTALYWYRQSLGQGLEFLIYFQGNSAPDKSGLPSDRFSAERTGGSVSTLTIQRTQQEDSAVYLCASSWTGVGNEQFFGPGTRLTVL.

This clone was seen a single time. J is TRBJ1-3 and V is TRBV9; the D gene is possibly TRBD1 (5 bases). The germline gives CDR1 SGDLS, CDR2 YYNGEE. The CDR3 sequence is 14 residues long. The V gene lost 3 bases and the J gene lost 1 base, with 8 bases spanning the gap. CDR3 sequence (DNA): TGTGCCAGCAGCGAGCGACAGTCTGGAAACACCATATATTTT. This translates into CASSERQSGNTIYF.

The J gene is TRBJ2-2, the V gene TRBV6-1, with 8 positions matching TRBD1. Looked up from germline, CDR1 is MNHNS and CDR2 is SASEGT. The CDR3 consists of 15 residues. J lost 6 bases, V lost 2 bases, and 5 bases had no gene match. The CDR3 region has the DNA TGTGCCAGCAGTGAAACAGGGGGAACGGCCGGGGAGCTGTTTTTT. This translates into CASSETGGTAGELFF.

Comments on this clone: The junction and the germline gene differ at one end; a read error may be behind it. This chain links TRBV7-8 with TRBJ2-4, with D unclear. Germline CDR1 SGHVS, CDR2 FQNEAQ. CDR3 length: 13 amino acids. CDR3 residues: CASTLDPGNIQYF. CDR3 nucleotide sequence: TGTGCCAGCACCTTAGACCCCGGGAACATTCAGTACTTC.

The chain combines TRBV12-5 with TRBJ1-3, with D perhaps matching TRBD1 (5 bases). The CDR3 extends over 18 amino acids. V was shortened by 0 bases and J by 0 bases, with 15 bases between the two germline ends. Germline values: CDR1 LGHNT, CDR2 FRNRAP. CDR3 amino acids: CASGLVVGGIRSGNTIYF. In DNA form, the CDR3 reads TGTGCTAGTGGTTTGGTGGTGGGGGGGATCCGCTCTGGAAACACCATATATTTT.

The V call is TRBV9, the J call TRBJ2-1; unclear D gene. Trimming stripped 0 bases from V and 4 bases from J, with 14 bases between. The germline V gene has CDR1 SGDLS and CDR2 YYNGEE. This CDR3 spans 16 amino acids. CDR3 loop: CASSVESGEAYNEQFF. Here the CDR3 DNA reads TGTGCCAGCAGCGTAGAGTCCGGCGAGGCTTACAATGAGCAGTTCTTC.

The DNA for the CDR3 is TGTGCCAGCAGTGAGGGCGGGGGGAACACCGGGGAGCTGTTTTTT. This gives the protein CASSEGGGNTGELFF. V is TRBV2 and J is TRBJ2-2; the match to TRBD2 covers 7 bases. This CDR3 comprises 15 residues. Germline V gene sequence: CDR1 SNHLY, CDR2 FYNNEI. Unmatched junction bases numbered 2, after V lost 3 bases and J lost 1 base. Using reference TRBV2 and TRBJ2-2 for the parts outside the CDR3, the full variable domain is EPEVTQTPSHQVTQMGQEVILRCVPISNHLYFYWYRQILGQKVEFLVSFYNNEISEKSEIFDDQFSVERPDGSNFTLKIRSTKLEDSAMYFCASSEGGGNTGELFFGEGSRLTVL.

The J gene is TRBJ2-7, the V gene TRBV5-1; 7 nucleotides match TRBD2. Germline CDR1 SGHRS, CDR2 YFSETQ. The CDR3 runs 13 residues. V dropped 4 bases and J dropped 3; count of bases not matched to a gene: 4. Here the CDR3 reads CASSDGRIYEQYF. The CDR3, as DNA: TGCGCCAGCAGCGACGGGAGGATCTACGAGCAGTACTTC.

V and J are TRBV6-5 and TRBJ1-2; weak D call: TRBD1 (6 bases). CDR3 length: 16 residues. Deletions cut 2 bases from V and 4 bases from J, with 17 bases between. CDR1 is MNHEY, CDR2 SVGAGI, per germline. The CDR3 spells CASSYGLLGRGYGYTF. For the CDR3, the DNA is TGTGCCAGCAGTTACGGCCTATTGGGCAGGGGCTATGGCTACACCTTC.

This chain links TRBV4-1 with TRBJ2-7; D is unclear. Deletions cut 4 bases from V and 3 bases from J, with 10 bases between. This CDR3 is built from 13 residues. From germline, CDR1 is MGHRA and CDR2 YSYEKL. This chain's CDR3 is CASSLHLVYEQYF. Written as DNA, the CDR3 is TGCGCCAGCAGCCTTCACTTAGTCTACGAGCAGTACTTC.

CDR3 amino acids: CASSSQENTEAFF. CDR3 DNA sequence: TGTGCCAGCAGCTCCCAGGAGAACACTGAAGCTTTCTTT. The rearrangement uses TRBV7-3 and TRBJ1-1; D gene uncertain. This CDR3 is built from 13 residues. Trimming shortened V by 4 bases and J by 1 base, and 7 bases separated the two germline ends. The germline CDR1 and CDR2 sequences are SGHTA and FQGTGA.

For the CDR3, the DNA is TGCGCCAGCAGCTTGGGGGAGGGAGACACAGATACGCAGTATTTT. Translating gives CASSLGEGDTDTQYF. The V call is TRBV5-1, the J call TRBJ2-3; 7 bases are a match to TRBD2. The J segment lost 2 bases and the V segment lost 0 bases, leaving 3 bases of the junction unmatched. This CDR3 region has 15 residues. Germline V lookup: CDR1 SGHRS, CDR2 YFSETQ.

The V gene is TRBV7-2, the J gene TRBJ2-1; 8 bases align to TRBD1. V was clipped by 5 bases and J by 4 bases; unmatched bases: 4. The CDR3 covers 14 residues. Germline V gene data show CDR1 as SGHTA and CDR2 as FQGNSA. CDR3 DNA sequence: TGTGCCAGCAGCCCGACAGGGGCTTACAATGAGCAGTTCTTC. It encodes CASSPTGAYNEQFF.

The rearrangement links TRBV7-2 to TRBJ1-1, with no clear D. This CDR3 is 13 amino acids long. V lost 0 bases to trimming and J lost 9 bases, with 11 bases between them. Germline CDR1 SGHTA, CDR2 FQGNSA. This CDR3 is CASSLALGVKAFF. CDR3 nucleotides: TGTGCCAGCAGCTTAGCGCTGGGAGTTAAAGCTTTCTTT.